This T cell receptor (beta chain) was recorded in a study of T cells after yellow fever vaccination. TCRdb used MiXCR to reprocess the 5' RACE reads, holding one entry per CDR3 protein. Among hundreds of thousands of distinct CDR3 sequences listed, roughly an eighth were seen once. This clonotype was seen ten or more times. CDR3 size: 13 residues. Germline V gene sequence: CDR1 SGHRS, CDR2 YFSETQ. Trimming took off 2 bases at V and 2 bases at J, with 7 bases between the two ends. This sample comprised CD4+ T cells sorted from PBMCs, obtained 15 days after the yellow fever booster vaccination. The chain recombines TRBV5-1 with TRBJ1-1, with a possible D match to TRBD1 (5 bases). The receptor was derived from a man aged 18 to 30 who received the YFV17D yellow fever vaccine. The CDR3 bases are TGCGCCAGCAGCTTCGACAGTAACACTGAAGCTTTCTTT. It codes for CASSFDSNTEAFF. The variable domain in full, completed from reference TRBV5-1 and TRBJ1-1, reads KAGVTQTPRYLIKTRGQQVTLSCSPISGHRSVSWYQQTPGQGLQFLFEYFSETQRNKGNFPGRFSGRQFSNSRSEMNVSTLELGDSALYLCASSFDSNTEAFFGQGTRLTVV.